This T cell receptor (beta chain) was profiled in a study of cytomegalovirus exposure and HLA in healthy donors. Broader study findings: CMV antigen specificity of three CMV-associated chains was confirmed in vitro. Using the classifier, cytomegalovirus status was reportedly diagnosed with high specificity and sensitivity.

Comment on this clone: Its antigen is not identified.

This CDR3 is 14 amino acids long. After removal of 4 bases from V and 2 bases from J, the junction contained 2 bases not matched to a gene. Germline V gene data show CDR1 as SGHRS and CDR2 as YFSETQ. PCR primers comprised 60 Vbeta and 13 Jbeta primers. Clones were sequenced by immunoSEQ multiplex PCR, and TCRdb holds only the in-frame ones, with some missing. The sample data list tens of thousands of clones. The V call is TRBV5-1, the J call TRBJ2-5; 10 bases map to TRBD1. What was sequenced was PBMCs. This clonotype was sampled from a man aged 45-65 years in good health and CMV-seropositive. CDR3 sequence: CASSPDRGQETQYF. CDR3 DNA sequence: TGCGCCAGCAGCCCGGACAGGGGGCAAGAGACCCAGTACTTC.